One and the same sample provided the 18 T cell receptor beta chains below, sequenced in a study of blood T cell repertoires in COVID-19. The repertoire was sequenced with immunoSEQ multiplex PCR; TCRdb's copy has only in-frame clones and lacks some. The table shows roughly 400,000 clones, with around 87% occurring only once. Sequencing was carried out using peripheral blood. Receptors were obtained from a woman aged 55-70 years with COVID-19, enrolled during active disease.

V and J are TRBV19 and TRBJ2-2, with TRBD1 matching over 7 bases. CDR3 length: 14 amino acids. V lost 4 bases and J lost 6; bases outside the gene matches: 5. From germline, CDR1 is LNHDA and CDR2 SQIVND (reference sequence). CDR3 sequence reads: CASSRYQGAGELFF. CDR3 coding DNA: TGTGCCAGTAGTAGATACCAGGGGGCCGGGGAGCTGTTTTTT.

This CDR3 reads CATSREGASFGGELFF. The CDR3 DNA sequence: TGTGCCACCAGCAGAGAGGGGGCTAGCTTCGGCGGGGAGCTGTTTTTT. V is TRBV15 and J is TRBJ2-2, with D perhaps matching TRBD1 (6 bases). There are 16 residues in the CDR3. Trimming left V 0 bases short and J 7 bases short, with 15 bases between. Germline CDR1 is LNHNV and CDR2 is YYDKDF (reference sequence).

The rearrangement joins TRBV6-2 or TRBV6-3 to TRBJ1-2; D might be TRBD1 (5 bases). In germline, CDR1 is MNHEY, CDR2 SVGEGT. Trimming shortened V by 0 bases and J by 4 bases, and 15 bases separated the two germline ends. The CDR3 is made up of 16 amino acids. The CDR3 DNA reads TGTGCCAGCAGTTACTCGACGGGCAGGGAGGGCTATGGCTACACCTTC. This codes for CASSYSTGREGYGYTF.

The chain joins TRBV5-1 to TRBJ2-2, with D perhaps TRBD2 (5 bases). The CDR3 has 16 residues. Deletions cut 0 bases from V and 0 bases from J, with 9 bases between. From germline, CDR1 is SGHRS and CDR2 YFSETQ. As DNA, the CDR3 is TGCGCCAGCAGCTTGGGATCGGGGACGAACACCGGGGAGCTGTTTTTT. It codes for CASSLGSGTNTGELFF.

In regard to this clone: Other DNA sequences within the sample encode an identical CDR3. The chain uses TRBV5-1 and TRBJ2-5; D not resolved. Germline lookup yields CDR1 SGHRS and CDR2 YFSETQ. The V gene lost 0 bases and the J gene lost 5 bases, with 2 bases spanning the gap. There are 11 residues in the CDR3. In DNA form, the CDR3 reads TGCGCCAGCAGCTTGGCGGAGACCCAGTACTTC. It encodes CASSLAETQYF. Full variable domain (remainder filled in from reference TRBV5-1 and TRBJ2-5): KAGVTQTPRYLIKTRGQQVTLSCSPISGHRSVSWYQQTPGQGLQFLFEYFSETQRNKGNFPGRFSGRQFSNSRSEMNVSTLELGDSALYLCASSLAETQYFGPGTRLLVL.

This clone was found many times. The chain combines TRBV2 with TRBJ2-2; 9 bases line up with TRBD1. The germline CDR1 and CDR2 sequences are SNHLY and FYNNEI. The CDR3 contains 15 residues. After removal of 3 bases from V and 3 bases from J, the junction contained 2 bases not matched to a gene. CDR3 in amino acids: CASSDGTGYTGELFF. The CDR3, as DNA: TGTGCCAGCAGTGATGGGACAGGGTACACCGGGGAGCTGTTTTTT.

J is TRBJ2-3 and V is TRBV6-6; possibly TRBD1 for D (6 bases). Germline V lookup: CDR1 MNHNY, CDR2 SVGAGI (reference sequence). V dropped 7 bases and J dropped 2 bases, with 7 bases sitting between them. The CDR3 is 12 residues long. Here the CDR3 DNA reads TGTGCCAGCAACAGGGACACAGATACGCAGTATTTT. Its protein is CASNRDTDTQYF.

This clone was seen only once. The chain carries TRBV21-1 and TRBJ1-1; the table's D gene call, TRBD1, was not cross checked with the DNA. TRBV21-1 is flagged as a pseudogene. This CDR3 contains 13 residues. Here the CDR3 reads CASRQGRRTEAFF. CDR3 bases: TGTGCCAGCCGACAGGGTCGACGGACTGAAGCTTTCTTT.

The V and J genes are TRBV5-6 and TRBJ1-2; D perhaps matches TRBD1 (5 bases). The CDR3 spans 13 residues. Looked up from germline, CDR1 is SGHDT and CDR2 is YYEEEE. V lost 2 bases and J lost 6, with 11 bases in between. CDR3 loop: CASSFIQENGYTF. The CDR3 DNA follows: TGTGCCAGCAGCTTTATACAGGAAAATGGCTACACCTTC.

This clone showed up just a few times. The chain couples TRBV9 to TRBJ2-3; possibly TRBD2 for D (6 bases). Trimming left V 0 bases short and J 8 bases short, with 16 bases between. The CDR3 totals 15 residues. In germline, CDR1 is SGDLS, CDR2 YYNGEE. CDR3 sequence (DNA): TGTGCCAGCAGCGTAGAAGGGGTTGCGCGGGGTACGCAGTATTTT. Translated, it gives CASSVEGVARGTQYF.

The chain couples TRBV7-2 to TRBJ2-1; 8 positions agree with TRBD1. From germline, CDR1 is SGHTA and CDR2 FQGNSA. The CDR3 totals 14 residues. With V trimmed by 5 bases and J by 6 bases, 6 bases remained unmatched. CDR3 amino acids: CASSKATGVNEQFF. DNA of the CDR3: TGTGCCAGCAGCAAGGCGACAGGGGTCAATGAGCAGTTCTTC. Complete variable domain (other parts from reference TRBV7-2 and TRBJ2-1): GAGVSQSPSNKVTEKGKDVELRCDPISGHTALYWYRQSLGQGLEFLIYFQGNSAPDKSGLPSDRFSAERTGGSVSTLTIQRTQQEDSAVYLCASSKATGVNEQFFGPGTRLTVL.

The rearrangement joins TRBV9 to TRBJ2-3; TRBD1 aligns across 7 bases. Germline CDR1 SGDLS, CDR2 YYNGEE. V lost 0 bases to trimming and J lost 3 bases; unmatched junction nucleotides: 7. The CDR3 extends over 16 amino acids. CDR3 in DNA: TGTGCCAGCAGCGTAGAGGCAGGGGGTATAACAGATACGCAGTATTTT. This translates into CASSVEAGGITDTQYF.

This rearrangement joins TRBV18 to TRBJ2-2, with D perhaps TRBD1 (6 bases). The V gene lost 6 bases and the J gene lost 2 bases, with 13 bases spanning the gap. Germline values: CDR1 KGHSH, CDR2 LQKENI. The CDR3 has 15 residues. The CDR3 is CASSHGQKNTGELFF. The CDR3 DNA sequence: TGTGCCAGCTCCCACGGACAGAAAAACACCGGGGAGCTGTTTTTT.

This clone has only one observation. This chain connects TRBV5-6 to TRBJ2-1, with TRBD1 matching over 12 bases. This CDR3 comprises 15 residues. Germline assignment: CDR1 SGHDT and CDR2 YYEEEE. The junction had 10 bases not matched to a gene; V was cut back by 6 bases and J by 9 bases. CDR3: CASNQIGTGGTEQFF. The CDR3 region has the DNA TGTGCCAGCAACCAAATCGGGACAGGGGGCACTGAGCAGTTCTTC.

The rearrangement links TRBV19 to TRBJ2-7, with D unclear. The CDR3 covers 15 residues. V lost 4 bases to trimming and J lost 0 bases, with 13 bases between them. Germline V CDR1 and CDR2: LNHDA, SQIVND (reference sequence). In DNA, the CDR3 is TGTGCCAGTAGTAGGGCCAGCTCTTTCTCCTACGAGCAGTACTTC. Its protein product is CASSRASSFSYEQYF. Looking up the rest from reference TRBV19 and TRBJ2-7 gives the full variable domain: DGGITQSPKYLFRKEGQNVTLSCEQNLNHDAMYWYRQDPGQGLRLIYYSQIVNDFQKGDIAEGYSVSREKKESFPLTVTSAQKNPTAFYLCASSRASSFSYEQYFGPGTRLTVT.

This clone came up once. The chain combines TRBV7-6 with TRBJ1-1; 7 positions agree with TRBD1. This CDR3 has 15 residues. Germline V CDR1 and CDR2: SGHVS, FNYEAQ. The trim removed 5 bases at V and 0 bases at J, leaving 6 bases unmatched. CDR3 nucleotides: TGTGCCAGCAGCCCGCGGGACAGCCTGAACACTGAAGCTTTCTTT. Protein product: CASSPRDSLNTEAFF.

The chain has TRBV5-1 and TRBJ2-7; perhaps TRBD1 as D (6 bases). V was shortened by 3 bases and J by 2 bases, with 15 bases between the two germline ends. The length of the CDR3 is 15 residues. Germline V gene sequence: CDR1 SGHRS, CDR2 YFSETQ. CDR3 in amino acids: CASSSSDRITYEQYF. For the CDR3, the DNA is TGCGCCAGCAGCTCCTCGGACAGAATCACCTACGAGCAGTACTTC.

V is TRBV7-2 and J is TRBJ1-2, with a possible D match to TRBD1 (5 bases). With 7 bases removed from V and 6 bases from J, the gap between germline ends came to 15 bases. CDR1 is SGHTA and CDR2 is FQGNSA in the germline V gene. This CDR3 has 13 amino acids. CDR3 sequence: CASTRQLVHGYTF. The DNA for the CDR3 is TGTGCCAGCACCAGACAGCTCGTCCATGGCTACACCTTC.